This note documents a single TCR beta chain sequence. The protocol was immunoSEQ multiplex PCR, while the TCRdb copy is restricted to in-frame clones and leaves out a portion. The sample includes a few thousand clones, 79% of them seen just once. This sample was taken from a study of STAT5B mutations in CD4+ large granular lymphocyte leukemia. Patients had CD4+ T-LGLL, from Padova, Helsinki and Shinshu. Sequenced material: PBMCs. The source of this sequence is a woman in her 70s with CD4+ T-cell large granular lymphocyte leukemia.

CDR3 coding DNA: TGTGCCAGTAGTATCTCCCAGGGGAGGTATCAGCCCCAGCATTTT. This encodes CASSISQGRYQPQHF. The rearrangement uses TRBV19 and TRBJ1-5, with a possible D match to TRBD1 (6 bases). The germline CDR1 and CDR2 sequences are LNHDA and SQIVND (reference sequence). Trimming stripped 3 bases from V and 5 bases from J, with 14 bases between. The length of the CDR3 is 15 residues.